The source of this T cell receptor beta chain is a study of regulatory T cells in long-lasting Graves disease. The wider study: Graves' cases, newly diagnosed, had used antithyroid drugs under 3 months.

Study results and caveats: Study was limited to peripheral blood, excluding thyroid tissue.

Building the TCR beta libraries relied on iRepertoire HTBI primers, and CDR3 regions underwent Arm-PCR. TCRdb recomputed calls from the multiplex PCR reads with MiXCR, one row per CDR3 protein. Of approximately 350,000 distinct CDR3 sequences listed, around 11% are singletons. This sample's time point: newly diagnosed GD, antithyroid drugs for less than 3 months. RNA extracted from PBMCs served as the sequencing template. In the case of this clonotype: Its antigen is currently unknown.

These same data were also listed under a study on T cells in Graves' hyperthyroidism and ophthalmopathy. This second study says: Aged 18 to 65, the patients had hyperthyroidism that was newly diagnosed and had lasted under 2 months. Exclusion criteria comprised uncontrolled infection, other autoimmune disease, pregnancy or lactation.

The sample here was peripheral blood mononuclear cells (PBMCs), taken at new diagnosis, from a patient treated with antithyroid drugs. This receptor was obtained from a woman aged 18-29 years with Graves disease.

The CDR3 coding sequence is TGTGCCAGTAGTTCTAGCGGTACTGGGGCCAACGTCCTGACTTTC. It specifies CASSSSGTGANVLTF. The chain joins TRBV19 to TRBJ2-6, with 7 bases fitting TRBD2. The germline gives CDR1 LNHDA, CDR2 SQIVND (reference sequence). This CDR3 has 15 amino acids. The junction had 3 bases not matched to a gene; V was cut back by 5 bases and J by 2 bases.